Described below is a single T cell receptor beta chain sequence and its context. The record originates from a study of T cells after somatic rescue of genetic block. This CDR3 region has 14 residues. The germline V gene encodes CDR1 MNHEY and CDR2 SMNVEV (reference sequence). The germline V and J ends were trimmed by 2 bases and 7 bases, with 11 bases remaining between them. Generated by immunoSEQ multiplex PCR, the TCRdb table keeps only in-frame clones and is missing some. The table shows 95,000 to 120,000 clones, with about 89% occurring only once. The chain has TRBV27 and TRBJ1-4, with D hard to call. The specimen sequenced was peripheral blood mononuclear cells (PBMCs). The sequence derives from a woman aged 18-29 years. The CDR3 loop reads CASSLAGKGEKLFF. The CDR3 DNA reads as TGTGCCAGCAGTTTAGCCGGGAAGGGTGAAAAACTGTTTTTT.